This entry is about one TCR beta chain. Its antigen is unknown. TCRdb reprocessed the RACE reads with MiXCR, giving one entry per CDR3 protein. The sample contains roughly 200,000 distinct CDR3 sequences, more than 20% of which appear only once. The data stem from a study of human T cells and chemical hapten exposure. The wider study: Small differences in pooled library volume mainly drove the variation in TCR yields per sample. General study results and limits: TCRs at high frequency, those above 1 in 1000, did not change with DPC sensitization. Having alopecia, the donors may differ immunologically from healthy people. Expanded TCR sets contained significantly more large CDR3 similarity clusters than controls.

This CDR3 has 14 amino acids. Germline V lookup: CDR1 MNHEY, CDR2 SVGEGT. The germline V and J ends were trimmed by 7 bases and 10 bases, with 22 bases remaining between them. Indicated time point: patch test 3, about 24 weeks after DPC sensitization. Described treatment: therapeutic diphenylcyclopropenone sensitization with weekly scalp DPC. This rearrangement joins TRBV6-2 or TRBV6-3 to TRBJ1-1; possibly TRBD1 for D (5 bases). The sample here was whole blood, taken in connection with sensitization to the hapten diphenylcyclopropenone (DPC). The sequence derives from a woman aged 35 to 49 with alopecia areata. Some clones in this sample may be carry-over from other donors' samples. CDR3 residues: CASIPDGGFNGAFF. CDR3 sequence (DNA): TGTGCCAGCATTCCGGACGGGGGGTTTAACGGAGCTTTCTTT.